This TCR beta chain is from a study of blood T cell repertoires in COVID-19. The CDR3 sequence is 15 residues long. Germline V gene data show CDR1 as SGHTA and CDR2 as FQGNSA. This clone showed up just once. Relative to the germline gene, one junction end is altered; a read error may explain this. Assay: immunoSEQ multiplex PCR; the TCRdb copy retains only in-frame clones and omits some. The table includes about 190,000 clones, 82% detected once. The chain combines TRBV7-2 with TRBJ2-7, with 8 bases that match TRBD2. Sequenced sample: PBMCs or T cells enriched from blood (not recorded which). The TCR sequence derives from a woman aged 60-70 years with acute COVID-19. The CDR3 DNA reads as TGTGCCAGCAGTTTAGGACTAGCCGTAACCTACGAGCAGTACTTC. Encoded protein: CASSLGLAVTYEQYF.